Below, 14 T cell receptor beta chains from the same sample are listed, as sequenced in a study of early T cells in non-severe SARS-CoV-2 infection. TCRdb re-called the 5' RACE reads through MiXCR, storing one row per CDR3 protein. The sample carries around 64,000 distinct CDR3 sequences, over 10% recorded once. The specimen comprised whole blood, sampled at baseline. Receptor source: an adult who was a healthcare worker with PCR-confirmed SARS-CoV-2 infection or an uninfected control (not recorded which).

This sequence joins TRBV12-3 or TRBV12-4 and TRBJ1-3; tentatively, D is TRBD1 (6 bases). CDR3 length: 14 residues. V was cut by 7 bases and J by 1 base, with 11 bases left in between. The CDR3 coding sequence is TGTGCCAGCAACTCCGGACAGTCTGGAAACACCATATATTTT. Amino acids: CASNSGQSGNTIYF.

The chain joins TRBV19 to TRBJ2-1, with TRBD2 matching 8 bases. The CDR3 loop spans 14 amino acids. Germline V gives CDR1 LNHDA, CDR2 SQIVND (reference sequence). V trimming: 2 bases; J trimming: 8 bases; junction bases outside the gene matches: 5. The chain's CDR3 is CASSIKAGGHEQFF. The DNA for the CDR3 is TGTGCCAGTAGTATAAAGGCGGGAGGACATGAGCAGTTCTTC.

This clonotype was recorded at least ten times. The V and J genes are TRBV28 and TRBJ1-1; D may be TRBD1 (6 bases). The CDR3 is 15 residues long. V dropped 5 bases and J dropped 4 bases, with 17 bases sitting between them. Germline loops: CDR1 MDHEN, CDR2 SYDVKM. The DNA of the CDR3 is TGTGCCAGCAGTCCCCTTGGGAGAGGGGGCACTGAAGCTTTCTTT. This sequence encodes CASSPLGRGGTEAFF.

This clonotype was counted at least ten times. DNA of the CDR3: TGTGCCATCAGTGAGGCGGCGGGACAGGGAACCGGGGCCAACGTCCTGACTTTC. Encoded protein: CAISEAAGQGTGANVLTF. J is TRBJ2-6 and V is TRBV10-3; 9 nucleotides agree with TRBD1. Germline assignment: CDR1 ENHRY and CDR2 SYGVKD. This CDR3 region has 18 residues. The V gene end was trimmed by 2 bases and the J gene end by 4 bases; junction bases not matched to a gene: 9.

Many counts were recorded for this clonotype. V is TRBV5-1 and J is TRBJ2-4, with unresolved D. V lost 0 bases and J 5 bases, leaving 9 bases between the germline ends. Germline assignment: CDR1 SGHRS and CDR2 YFSETQ. The CDR3 is 14 amino acids. This CDR3 is CASSLDYTENIQYF. CDR3 bases: TGCGCCAGCAGCTTGGATTACACGGAAAACATTCAGTACTTC.

In this sample, this clonotype turned up many times. This chain uses TRBV11-3 with TRBJ2-4, with D maybe TRBD2 (6 bases). CDR1 and CDR2 (germline): SGHNT, YENEEA. The CDR3 loop spans 14 amino acids. Trimming left V 5 bases short and J 5 bases short, with 13 bases between. This chain's CDR3 is CASSPNWRENIQYF. CDR3 DNA: TGTGCCAGCAGCCCTAACTGGAGGGAAAACATTCAGTACTTC.

The chain uses TRBV18 and TRBJ2-1; D is ambiguous. From germline, CDR1 is KGHSH and CDR2 LQKENI. Trimming cost V 7 bases and J 5 bases, with 15 bases left between them. The CDR3 spans 14 residues. The chain's CDR3 is CASYLSITNNEQFF. In nucleotides, the CDR3 is TGTGCCAGCTACCTTTCCATCACCAACAATGAGCAGTTCTTC.

J is TRBJ2-1 and V is TRBV6-2 or TRBV6-3; TRBD2 is a possible D gene (6 bases). CDR3 length: 14 residues. Germline-derived CDR1 and CDR2 are MNHEY and SVGEGT. Trimming cost V 2 bases and J 11 bases, with 16 bases left between them. The CDR3 is CASSYPGLPRKQFF. The CDR3 DNA reads as TGTGCCAGCAGTTACCCGGGACTCCCCAGGAAGCAGTTCTTC.

At least ten counts were recorded for this clonotype. The chain joins TRBV4-2 to TRBJ2-6; D perhaps matches TRBD2 (5 bases). V dropped 0 bases and J dropped 0 bases, with 6 bases sitting between them. The CDR3 runs 16 residues. The germline V gene has CDR1 LGHNA and CDR2 YNFKEQ. The CDR3 DNA reads as TGTGCCAGCAGCCAAGATCGGGGCTCTGGGGCCAACGTCCTGACTTTC. Residues: CASSQDRGSGANVLTF.

With respect to this clonotype: With a much larger clone just one base away, this may be a read error. The V call is TRBV29-1, the J call TRBJ2-1; the D is unclear. The germline V gene has CDR1 SQVTM and CDR2 ANQGSEA. CDR3 length equals 14 residues. V lost 3 bases and J lost 7, with 16 bases in between. The CDR3 loop reads CSVENLDSGNEQFF. CDR3 sequence (DNA): TGCAGCGTTGAGAATTTGGATTCCGGGAATGAGCAGTTCTTC.

The genes are TRBV6-2 or TRBV6-3 and TRBJ2-7; possibly TRBD1 or TRBD2 for D (6 bases each). This CDR3 has 15 residues. Trimming pared 5 bases from V and 2 bases from J, leaving 16 bases between. Per the germline V gene, CDR1 is MNHEY and CDR2 is SVGEGT. This CDR3 is CASSGGPVQAYEQYF. The CDR3 bases are TGTGCCAGCAGTGGGGGGCCGGTGCAGGCCTACGAGCAGTACTTC.

The chain employs TRBV20-1 and TRBJ1-2, with 8 bases matching TRBD1. Germline V gene lookup returns CDR1 DFQATT and CDR2 SNEGSKA (reference sequence). The V and J ends lost 4 bases and 2 bases, in that order; junction bases with no gene match: 9. The CDR3 has 15 residues. CDR3: CSAIDGTGPNYGYTF. CDR3 sequence (DNA): TGCAGTGCTATAGACGGGACAGGCCCCAACTATGGCTACACCTTC.

The rearrangement joins TRBV5-1 to TRBJ1-2, with D possibly TRBD1 on 5 matching bases. The CDR3 runs to 12 residues. Germline CDR1 reads SGHRS; CDR2 reads YFSETQ. V was clipped by 0 bases and J by 6 bases, with 6 bases between them. The CDR3 nucleotides read TGCGCCAGCAGCTTGGCAGGGAATGGCTACACCTTC. This translates into CASSLAGNGYTF.

This clonotype was recorded many times. The rearrangement joins TRBV2 to TRBJ2-5; D unresolved. The CDR3 sequence is 11 residues long. CDR1 is SNHLY, CDR2 FYNNEI, per germline. V was clipped by 8 bases and J by 7 bases, with 11 bases between them. The CDR3, as DNA: TGTGCCAGCTTGGGATTCGGGACCCAGTACTTC. Translated, it gives CASLGFGTQYF.